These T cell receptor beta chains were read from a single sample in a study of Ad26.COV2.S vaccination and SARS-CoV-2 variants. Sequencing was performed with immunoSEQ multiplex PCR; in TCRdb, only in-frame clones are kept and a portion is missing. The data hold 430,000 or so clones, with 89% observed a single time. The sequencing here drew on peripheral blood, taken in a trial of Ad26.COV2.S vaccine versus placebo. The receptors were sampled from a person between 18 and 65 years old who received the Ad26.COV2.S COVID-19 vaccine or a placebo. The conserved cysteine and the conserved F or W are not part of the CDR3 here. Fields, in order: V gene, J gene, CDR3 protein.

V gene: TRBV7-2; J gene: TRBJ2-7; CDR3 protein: ASSLVGAPNPYEQY
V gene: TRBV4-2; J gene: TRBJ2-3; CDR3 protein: ASSQAKSGGTDTQY
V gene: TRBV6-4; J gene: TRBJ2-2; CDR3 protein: ASSDSGGNTGELF
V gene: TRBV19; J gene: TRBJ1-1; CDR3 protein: ASRQGPRGAF
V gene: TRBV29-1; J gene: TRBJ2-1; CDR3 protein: SVEDASGFYNEQF
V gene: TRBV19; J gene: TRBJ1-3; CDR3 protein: ATRQGAGNTIY
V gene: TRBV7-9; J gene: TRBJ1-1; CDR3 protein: ASSPGTEAF
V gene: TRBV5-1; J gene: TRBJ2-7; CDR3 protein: ASSWGQGAREQY
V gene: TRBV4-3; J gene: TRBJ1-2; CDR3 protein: ASSRIRGDSFNYGYT
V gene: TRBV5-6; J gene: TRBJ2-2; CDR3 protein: ASSFTGELF
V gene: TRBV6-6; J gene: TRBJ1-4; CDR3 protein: ASSYSNEKLF
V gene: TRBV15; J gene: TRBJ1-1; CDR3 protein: ATSSESTAVEAF
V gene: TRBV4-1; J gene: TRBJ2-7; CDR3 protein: ASSTRAVGQVYEQY
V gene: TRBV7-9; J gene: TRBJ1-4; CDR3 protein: ASSPSTGTEKLF
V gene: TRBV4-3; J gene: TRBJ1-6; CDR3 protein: ASSPVVQGNSPLH
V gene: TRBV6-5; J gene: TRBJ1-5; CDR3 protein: ASTSDSNQPQH
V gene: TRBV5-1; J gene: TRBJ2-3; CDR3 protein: ASKIAGIGTDTQY
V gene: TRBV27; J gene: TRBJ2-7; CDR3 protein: ASGVGGGSHEQY
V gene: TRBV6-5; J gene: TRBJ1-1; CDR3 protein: ASSYTLGSDTEAF
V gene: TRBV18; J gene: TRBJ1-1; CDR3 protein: ASSVQAGDTEAF
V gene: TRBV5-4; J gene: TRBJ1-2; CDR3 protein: ASSLVRTGGVDYGYT
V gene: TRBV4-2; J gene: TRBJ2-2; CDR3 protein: ASSLEGGHYTGELF
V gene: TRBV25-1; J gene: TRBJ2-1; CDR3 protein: ASSRGRAQF
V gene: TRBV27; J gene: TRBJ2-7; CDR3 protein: ASSPFLGDPDGAYEQY
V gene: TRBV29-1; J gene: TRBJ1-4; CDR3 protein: SVGGDGTNEKLF
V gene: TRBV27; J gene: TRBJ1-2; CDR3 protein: ASSFWAGDGYT
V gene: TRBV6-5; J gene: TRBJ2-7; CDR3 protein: ASQPGHSYEQY
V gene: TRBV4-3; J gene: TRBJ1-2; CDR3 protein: ASSLRSPANYGYT
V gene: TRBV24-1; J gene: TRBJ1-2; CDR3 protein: ATSDPRTGKNYGYT
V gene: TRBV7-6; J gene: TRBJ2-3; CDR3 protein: ASSLEVLPPDTQY
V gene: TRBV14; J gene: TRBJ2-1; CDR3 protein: ASSQELMYNEQF
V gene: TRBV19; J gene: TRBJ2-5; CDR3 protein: ASSVRDLGTETQY
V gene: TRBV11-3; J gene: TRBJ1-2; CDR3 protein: ASSESDVRGYT
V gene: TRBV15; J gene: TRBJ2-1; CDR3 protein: ATSREASEAYNEQF
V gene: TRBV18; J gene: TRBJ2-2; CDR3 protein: ASSPTAGGPGTGELF
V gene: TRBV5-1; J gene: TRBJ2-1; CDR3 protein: ASSFFGSGAYNEQF
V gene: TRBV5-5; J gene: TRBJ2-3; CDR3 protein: ASRPAWGGARDTQY
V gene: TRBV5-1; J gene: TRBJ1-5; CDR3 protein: ASSDPTGARHQPQH
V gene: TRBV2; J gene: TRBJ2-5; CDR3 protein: ASSEQGTETQY
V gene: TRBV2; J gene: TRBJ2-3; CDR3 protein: ASSTPSGLAELTDTQY
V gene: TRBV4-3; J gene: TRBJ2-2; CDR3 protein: ASSQDGALYTGELF
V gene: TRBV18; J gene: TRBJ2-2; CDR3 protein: ASSAGPRRANTGELF
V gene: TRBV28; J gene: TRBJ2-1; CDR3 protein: ASSLGLTLAGSPNNEQF
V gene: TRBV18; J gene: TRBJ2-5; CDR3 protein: ASSHRQGMRETQY
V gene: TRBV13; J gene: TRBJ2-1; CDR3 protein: ASSLGGEDEQF
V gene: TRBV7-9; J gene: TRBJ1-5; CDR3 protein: ASSLGQGHPQPQH
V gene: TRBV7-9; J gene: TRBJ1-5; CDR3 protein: ASSFVSLVHSNQPQH
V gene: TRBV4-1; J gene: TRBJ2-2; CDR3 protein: ASSQDDRSNTGELF
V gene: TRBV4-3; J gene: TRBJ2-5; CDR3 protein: ASSQGRFQETQY
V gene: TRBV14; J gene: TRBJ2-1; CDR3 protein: ASSSLGTAASSYNEQF
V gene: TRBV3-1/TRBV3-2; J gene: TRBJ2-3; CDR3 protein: ASSQFYHQTHTDTQY
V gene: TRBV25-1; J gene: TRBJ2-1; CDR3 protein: ASSLVANEQF
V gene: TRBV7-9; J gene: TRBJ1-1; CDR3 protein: ASSLIGDTEAF
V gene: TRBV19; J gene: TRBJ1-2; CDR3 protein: ASSISTGPYYGYT
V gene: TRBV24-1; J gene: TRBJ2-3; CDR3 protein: ATSDARVSTDTQY
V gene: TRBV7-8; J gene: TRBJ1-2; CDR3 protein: ASSLSGAGREENYGYT
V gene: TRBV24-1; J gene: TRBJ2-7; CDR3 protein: ATSDPLNYEQY
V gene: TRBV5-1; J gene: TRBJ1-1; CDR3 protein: ASSPEAGPTNTEAF
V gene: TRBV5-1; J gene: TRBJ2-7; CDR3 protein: ASSPDPQRSYEQY
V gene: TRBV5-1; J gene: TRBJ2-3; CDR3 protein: ASSLLGEADTQY